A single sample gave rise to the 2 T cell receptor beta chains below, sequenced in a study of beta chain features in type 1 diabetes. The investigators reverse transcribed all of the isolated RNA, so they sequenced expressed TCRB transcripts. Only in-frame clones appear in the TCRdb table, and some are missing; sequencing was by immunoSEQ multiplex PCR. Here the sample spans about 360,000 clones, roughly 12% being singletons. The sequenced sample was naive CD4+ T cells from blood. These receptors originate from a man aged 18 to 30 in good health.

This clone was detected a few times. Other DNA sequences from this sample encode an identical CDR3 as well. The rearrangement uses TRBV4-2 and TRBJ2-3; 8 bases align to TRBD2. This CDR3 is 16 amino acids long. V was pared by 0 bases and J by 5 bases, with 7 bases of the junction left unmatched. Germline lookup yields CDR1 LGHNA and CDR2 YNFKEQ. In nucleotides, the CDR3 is TGTGCCAGCAGCCAAGAAACCAGCGGGGGAAGAGATACGCAGTATTTT. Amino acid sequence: CASSQETSGGRDTQYF.

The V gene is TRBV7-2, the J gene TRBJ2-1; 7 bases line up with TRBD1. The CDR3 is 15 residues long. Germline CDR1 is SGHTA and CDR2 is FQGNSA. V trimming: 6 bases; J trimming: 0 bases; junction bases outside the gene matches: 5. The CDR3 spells CASSGQVSSYNEQFF. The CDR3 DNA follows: TGTGCCAGCAGTGGACAGGTTAGCTCCTACAATGAGCAGTTCTTC.